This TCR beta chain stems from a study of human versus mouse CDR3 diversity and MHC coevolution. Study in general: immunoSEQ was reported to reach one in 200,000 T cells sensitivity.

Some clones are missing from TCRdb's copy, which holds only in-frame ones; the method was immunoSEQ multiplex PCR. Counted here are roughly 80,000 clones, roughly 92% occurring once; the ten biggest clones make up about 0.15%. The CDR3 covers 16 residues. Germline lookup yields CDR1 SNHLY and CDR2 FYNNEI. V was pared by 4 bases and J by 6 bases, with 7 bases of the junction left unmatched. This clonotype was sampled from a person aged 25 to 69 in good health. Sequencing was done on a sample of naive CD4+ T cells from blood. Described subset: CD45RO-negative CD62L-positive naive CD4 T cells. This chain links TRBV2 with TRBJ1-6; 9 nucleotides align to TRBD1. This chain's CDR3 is CASSGTGVNFNSPLHF. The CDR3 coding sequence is TGTGCCAGCAGTGGGACAGGGGTGAATTTTAATTCACCCCTCCACTTT.